These T cell receptor beta chains were read from a single sample in a study of cytomegalovirus exposure and HLA in healthy donors. Method: immunoSEQ multiplex PCR; TCRdb's copy keeps in-frame clones and lacks some. The table records around 60,000 clones, under 85% of them present only once. The sample comprised PBMCs. These receptors all come from a man aged 45-65 years in good health and CMV-seropositive. The CDR3 runs from the conserved cysteine through the conserved F or W. A D gene is named only where the DNA matches it firmly.

v_call,d_call,j_call,cdr3_aa
TRBV27,TRBD1,TRBJ2-5,CASSLSQGGEETQYF
TRBV2,TRBD1,TRBJ1-6,CASSFLGQGVNSPLHF
TRBV28,TRBD1,TRBJ2-7,CASLGSDRDEQYF
TRBV6-4,.,TRBJ2-3,CASSASNGYTQYF
TRBV19,TRBD1,TRBJ2-3,CASSMVGQGTDTQYF
TRBV7-8,.,TRBJ1-3,CASQPTGSSGNTIYF
TRBV5-1,TRBD1,TRBJ1-4,CASSSGTGARNEKLFF
TRBV19,.,TRBJ2-1,CATTISGDNEQFF
TRBV6-5,TRBD1,TRBJ2-5,CASRGSTGSRETQYF
TRBV5-6,TRBD2,TRBJ2-1,CASSLGLAGGREQFF
TRBV7-3,.,TRBJ1-2,CASSLTGGRGYTF
TRBV28,TRBD2,TRBJ2-3,CASSAAGLAGGDTQYF